This T cell receptor beta chain was sequenced during a study of cytomegalovirus exposure and HLA in healthy donors. Study conclusions and caveats: TCR beta sequences numbering 15,000 to 20,000 were associated with HLA alleles at 0.05 false discovery rate in a later analysis. In vitro work confirmed that a few CMV-associated chains recognize CMV antigens. Presence/absence analyses took donor sequencing depth as roughly uniform.

In regard to this clone: The antigen is undetermined.

PCR amplification relied on 60 Vbeta primers (plus 13 Jbeta primers). In the study's own analysis: Unique TCR beta chains numbered 60 million to 100 million in a later analysis, with about 11 million shared. Profiling relied on immunoSEQ multiplex PCR, and the TCRdb table lists in-frame clones only, not all of them. The D gene and trimming were derived from the DNA, and the V and J assignments and clone size from that table. The sample carries just under 250,000 clones, more than 75% recorded once. Germline lookup yields CDR1 SEHNR and CDR2 FQNEAQ (reference sequence). This CDR3 is built from 15 residues. Trimming removed 5 bases from V and 6 bases from J, with 17 bases in between.

The receptor was derived from a woman aged 40 to 49 in good health and CMV-seropositive. This chain connects TRBV7-9 to TRBJ2-1; possibly TRBD2 for D (5 bases). Sequenced material: PBMCs. The CDR3 is CASSAPSGTSNEQFF. The CDR3, as DNA: TGTGCCAGCAGCGCCCCTAGTGGAACTAGCAATGAGCAGTTCTTC.